This T cell receptor (beta chain) came from a study of blood T cell repertoires in COVID-19. Germline V CDR1 and CDR2: SGHDN, FVKESK. V lost 0 bases and J lost 5, with 13 bases in between. The CDR3 is made up of 15 amino acids. Adults between roughly 18 and 95 years of age took part from 20 to 25 US areas. No more than 2 weeks before study entry, exposed participants had met a case of COVID-19. In its sample, this clone was seen once. Here immunoSEQ multiplex PCR was the method, and the copy in TCRdb shows in-frame clones only, minus some. The top ten hold about 4.8% of the sample, which has hundreds of thousands of clones, 83% seen once.

The source is a woman between 45 and 65 years old who had been exposed to COVID-19. The rearrangement uses TRBV14 and TRBJ2-5, with D tentatively TRBD1 (5 bases). The sample taken for sequencing was PBMCs or T cells enriched from blood (not recorded which). The CDR3 is CASSQDWGSSETQYF. The CDR3 nucleotides read TGTGCCAGCAGCCAAGATTGGGGCAGTTCGGAGACCCAGTACTTC. The complete variable domain, with remaining parts taken from reference TRBV14 and TRBJ2-5, reads EAGVTQFPSHSVIEKGQTVTLRCDPISGHDNLYWYRRVMGKEIKFLLHFVKESKQDESGMPNNRFLAERTGGTYSTLKVQPAELEDSGVYFCASSQDWGSSETQYFGPGTRLLVL.